The 10 T cell receptor beta chains listed next were all sequenced from one sample in a study of T-cell memory formation after mild COVID-19. From the 5' RACE reads, TCRdb called clonotypes with MiXCR, one entry per CDR3 protein. The sample lists roughly 43,000 distinct CDR3 sequences, 8% to 10% occurring once. Input material: PBMCs or a T cell subset sorted from them (not recorded which). The receptors stem from an adult woman who had mild COVID-19 (a few samples of this study predate the infection). Cell type and time point are not known.

This clonotype was seen many times. V gene TRBV7-3 combines with J gene TRBJ2-1; TRBD2 is a possible D gene (6 bases). Trimming stripped 5 bases from V and 8 bases from J, with 19 bases between. The CDR3 contains 15 residues. Looked up from germline, CDR1 is SGHTA and CDR2 is FQGTGA. The CDR3 DNA sequence: TGTGCCAGCAGCATAAACGGGGGATTTAGCTATGAGCAGTTCTTC. Protein product: CASSINGGFSYEQFF.

The sample holds many counts of this clonotype. The rearrangement links TRBV10-3 to TRBJ2-5; perhaps TRBD1 as D (6 bases). This CDR3 comprises 15 residues. Trimming removed 6 bases at V and 3 bases at J, with 17 bases between. Germline CDR1 ENHRY, CDR2 SYGVKD. CDR3 residues: CAIRPDRDTKETQYF. The DNA of the CDR3 is TGTGCCATCAGGCCAGACCGGGACACCAAAGAGACCCAGTACTTC.

This clonotype has ten or more counts. The chain links TRBV4-2 to TRBJ2-5, with 12 bases lining up with TRBD2. Losses at the gene ends were 4 bases for V and 2 bases for J; bases not matched to a gene: 2. Germline CDR1 and CDR2: LGHNA and YNFKEQ. This CDR3 contains 15 residues. The CDR3 bases are TGTGCCAGCAGCCCCGGGACTAGCGGGCAAGAGACCCAGTACTTC. Its translation is CASSPGTSGQETQYF.

Many counts were recorded for this clonotype. The CDR3 region has the DNA TGTGCCAGCACCGAACGGTGGAGTAGGAACAGAGACTACGAGCAGTACTTC. Encoded protein: CASTERWSRNRDYEQYF. The genes are TRBV6-1 and TRBJ2-7, with D unresolved. The V and J ends lost 7 bases and 3 bases respectively, with 25 bases between them. The CDR3 extends over 17 amino acids. Germline V gene lookup returns CDR1 MNHNS and CDR2 SASEGT.

This clonotype came up a few times. The rearrangement links TRBV12-3 or TRBV12-4 to TRBJ2-1; TRBD2 is a possible D gene (6 bases). The V gene lost 6 bases and the J gene lost 10 bases, with 16 bases spanning the gap. This CDR3 has 13 residues. The CDR3 reads CASSTRNSGEQFF. CDR3 DNA sequence: TGTGCCAGCAGCACCCGCAATAGCGGAGAGCAGTTCTTC.

The CDR3 nucleotides read TGTGCCACCCCCCTGGGCTACACCTTC. Amino acid sequence: CATPLGYTF. The chain carries TRBV24-1 and TRBJ1-2; D unresolved. Per the germline V gene, CDR1 is KGHDR and CDR2 is SFDVKD. The CDR3 is made up of 9 amino acids. V shed 9 bases and J shed 8 bases, with 6 bases lying between them.

This chain joins TRBV6-1 and TRBJ1-5; 9 positions match TRBD1. CDR3 size: 16 residues. J was trimmed by 4 bases and V by 2 bases; bases with no gene match: 6. Germline loops: CDR1 MNHNS, CDR2 SASEGT. This CDR3 is CASSELRQGGNQPQHF. In DNA form, the CDR3 reads TGTGCCAGCAGTGAACTCCGACAGGGGGGGAATCAGCCCCAGCATTTT.

V and J are TRBV27 and TRBJ2-7; 7 nucleotides line up with TRBD1. CDR1 MNHEY and CDR2 SMNVEV come from the germline V gene (reference sequence). CDR3 length: 15 residues. Trimming cost V 5 bases and J 0 bases; bases outside gene matches: 7. This CDR3 is CASSLTWDSSYEQYF. Written as DNA, the CDR3 is TGTGCCAGCAGTCTGACGTGGGACAGCTCCTACGAGCAGTACTTC.

The chain has TRBV7-2 and TRBJ1-1; no clear D gene. The ends were cut back, 4 bases at V and 7 bases at J, with 16 bases in the middle. Germline assignment: CDR1 SGHTA and CDR2 FQGNSA. The CDR3 covers 14 residues. CDR3 coding DNA: TGTGCCAGCAGCTCCCGAAGGGTTGTAAGTGAAGCTTTCTTT. Protein: CASSSRRVVSEAFF.

The sample holds a few counts of this clonotype. The rearrangement uses TRBV7-9 and TRBJ1-2, with TRBD1 as a possible D gene (5 bases). Germline values: CDR1 SEHNR, CDR2 FQNEAQ (reference sequence). The CDR3 has 13 residues. The V end was cut by 2 bases, the J end by 4 bases, with 8 bases between. This CDR3 is CASSLRQSYGYTF. The CDR3 region has the DNA TGTGCCAGCAGCTTACGACAGAGCTATGGCTACACCTTC.